This TCR beta chain stems from a study of cytomegalovirus exposure and HLA in healthy donors. Study-level background: The early release's HLA-typed donors yielded 78 million or so unique TCRs. Study-level points and caveats: Reported results showed that the classifier diagnosed cytomegalovirus status with high specificity and sensitivity. A later look showed TCR association rates differing by HLA locus, highest for DRB1 and lowest for HLA-C. Among TCR beta chains of equal frequency, HLA-associated ones were more clonally expanded in a later analysis.

60 Vbeta and 13 Jbeta primers were used in PCR. Some clones are missing from TCRdb's copy, which holds only in-frame ones; the method was immunoSEQ multiplex PCR. The data show a few hundred thousand clones, about 90% seen once. Details on this clone: The antigen remains unidentified.

The CDR3 loop spans 13 amino acids. With 3 bases removed from V and 5 bases from J, the gap between germline ends came to 10 bases. Germline loops: CDR1 SGHTA, CDR2 FQGTGA. This TCR was sampled from a woman under 30 in good health and CMV-seronegative. Specimen: PBMCs. This chain connects TRBV7-3 to TRBJ1-1; tentatively, D is TRBD1 (6 bases). Written as DNA, the CDR3 is TGTGCCAGCAGCTTCTCAGGGGTTACTGAAGCTTTCTTT. Its protein is CASSFSGVTEAFF. Combining the CDR3 with reference TRBV7-3 and TRBJ1-1 gives the whole variable domain GAGVSQTPSNKVTEKGKYVELRCDPISGHTALYWYRQSLGQGPEFLIYFQGTGAADDSGLPNDRFFAVRPEGSVSTLKIQRTERGDSAVYLCASSFSGVTEAFFGQGTRLTVV.